A selection of T cell receptor beta chains follows, all from one sample in a study of blood T cell repertoires in COVID-19. The protocol was immunoSEQ multiplex PCR, while the TCRdb copy is restricted to in-frame clones and leaves out a portion. The table shows about 140,000 clones, with approximately 81% occurring only once. Source material: PBMCs or T cells enriched from blood (not recorded which). Receptors were obtained from a man aged 40-50 years with acute COVID-19. CDR3s include the opening cysteine and the closing phenylalanine or tryptophan. Each record gives: CDR3 protein, CDR3 DNA, V gene, D gene, clone size, J gene. A D gene is named only where the DNA matches it firmly. Some rows mark clone size as missing; the rest say once, few, many or name a class of expanded clone.

CDR3: CASSPLGGGGANEQFF
DNA: TGTGCCAGCAGCCCCCTAGGGGGCGGGGGGGCCAATGAGCAGTTCTTC
V: TRBV7-9
D: TRBD2
size: .
J: TRBJ2-1

CDR3: CASRVRAEQFF
DNA: TGTGCCAGCCGGGTGAGGGCTGAGCAGTTCTTC
V: TRBV28
D: .
size: .
J: TRBJ2-1

CDR3: CASSPGTGGNQPQHF
DNA: TGTGCCAGCTCACCCGGGACAGGGGGCAATCAGCCCCAGCATTTT
V: TRBV18
D: TRBD1
size: .
J: TRBJ1-5

CDR3: CASSFQPANSPLHF
DNA: TGTGCCAGCAGCTTTCAACCAGCGAATTCACCCCTCCACTTT
V: TRBV27
D: .
size: few
J: TRBJ1-6

CDR3: CASSRTAHNEQFF
DNA: TGTGCCAGCAGCAGGACAGCCCACAATGAGCAGTTCTTC
V: TRBV28
D: .
size: .
J: TRBJ2-1

CDR3: CASKMEYYNSPLHF
DNA: TGCGCCAGCAAGATGGAGTACTATAATTCACCCCTCCACTTT
V: TRBV5-1
D: .
size: .
J: TRBJ1-6

CDR3: CASTDRGPMDEQFF
DNA: TGTGCCAGCACCGACAGGGGCCCCATGGATGAGCAGTTCTTC
V: TRBV27
D: TRBD1
size: .
J: TRBJ2-1

CDR3: CASSYTGATNSPLHF
DNA: TGCGCCAGCAGCTACACAGGGGCAACTAATTCACCCCTCCACTTT
V: TRBV5-1
D: TRBD1
size: .
J: TRBJ1-6

CDR3: CASSPGQFQETQYF
DNA: TGTGCCAGCTCACCGGGACAGTTCCAAGAGACCCAGTACTTC
V: TRBV18
D: TRBD1
size: .
J: TRBJ2-5

CDR3: CAIGLGQNYGYTF
DNA: TGTGCCATCGGTCTGGGACAGAACTATGGCTACACCTTC
V: TRBV10-3
D: TRBD1
size: .
J: TRBJ1-2

CDR3: CAPVGGTEPQHF
DNA: TGTGCCCCCGTGGGGGGGACGGAGCCCCAGCATTTT
V: TRBV14
D: .
size: .
J: TRBJ1-5

CDR3: CASSLSGVDEQYF
DNA: TGTGCCAGCAGCTTATCAGGGGTCGACGAGCAGTACTTC
V: TRBV11-3
D: .
size: .
J: TRBJ2-7

CDR3: CASDRGGPRNEQFF
DNA: TGTGCTAGTGACCGTGGGGGCCCCCGCAATGAGCAGTTCTTC
V: TRBV12-5
D: .
size: .
J: TRBJ2-1

CDR3: CASSLDGTGGEQYF
DNA: TGTGCCAGCAGCTTGGACGGGACAGGGGGCGAGCAGTACTTC
V: TRBV5-4
D: TRBD1
size: once
J: TRBJ2-7

CDR3: CASSLDRSTAYEQYF
DNA: TGTGCCAGCAGCCTCGACAGGTCTACGGCTTACGAGCAGTACTTC
V: TRBV28
D: .
size: few
J: TRBJ2-7

CDR3: CASSFDRGLQETQYF
DNA: TGTGCCAGCAGCTTCGACAGGGGGCTTCAAGAGACCCAGTACTTC
V: TRBV5-4
D: TRBD1
size: .
J: TRBJ2-5

CDR3: CASSLASTGLSGNTIYF
DNA: TGTGCCAGCAGCTTAGCCTCTACAGGGCTCTCTGGAAACACCATATATTTT
V: TRBV7-2
D: .
size: .
J: TRBJ1-3

CDR3: CASSGTSGRNEQFF
DNA: TGTGCCAGCAGCGGGACTAGCGGTAGGAATGAGCAGTTCTTC
V: TRBV9
D: TRBD2
size: once
J: TRBJ2-1

CDR3: CASSQGTSWEETQYF
DNA: TGCGCCAGCAGCCAAGGGACTAGCTGGGAAGAGACCCAGTACTTC
V: TRBV4-3
D: TRBD2
size: .
J: TRBJ2-5

CDR3: CASSLSGQGAGNTIYF
DNA: TGTGCCAGCTCACTCAGCGGACAGGGGGCTGGAAACACCATATATTTT
V: TRBV18
D: TRBD1
size: few
J: TRBJ1-3

CDR3: CASSQPGLAGGPASTDTQYF
DNA: TGCGCCAGCAGCCAACCCGGACTAGCGGGAGGGCCCGCTAGCACAGATACGCAGTATTTT
V: TRBV4-3
D: TRBD2
size: .
J: TRBJ2-3

CDR3: CASSHDGVFSHNEQFF
DNA: TGTGCCAGCAGCCATGACGGGGTCTTCTCACACAATGAGCAGTTCTTC
V: TRBV16
D: .
size: .
J: TRBJ2-1

CDR3: CASSLGRGPLSYEQYF
DNA: TGTGCCAGCAGTTTGGGGAGGGGTCCCCTCTCCTACGAGCAGTACTTC
V: TRBV28
D: TRBD2
size: .
J: TRBJ2-7

CDR3: CASSRRDWAEDSTEAFF
DNA: TGTGCCAGCAGCCGCAGGGATTGGGCGGAGGACAGCACTGAAGCTTTCTTT
V: TRBV3-1/TRBV3-2
D: .
size: .
J: TRBJ1-1

CDR3: CATSDKVAGGHRQYF
DNA: TGTGCCACCAGTGATAAGGTAGCGGGGGGTCACCGTCAGTATTTT
V: TRBV24-1
D: TRBD2
size: .
J: TRBJ2-3

CDR3: CASSLDRGNEQFF
DNA: TGTGCCAGCAGCTTGGACCGGGGGAATGAGCAGTTCTTC
V: TRBV5-5
D: .
size: .
J: TRBJ2-1

CDR3: CASSFGLAGSNEQFF
DNA: TGTGCCAGCAGCTTCGGACTAGCGGGATCTAATGAGCAGTTCTTC
V: TRBV5-6
D: TRBD2
size: few
J: TRBJ2-1

CDR3: CASRTGQGNYGYTF
DNA: TGTGCCAGCAGGACCGGACAGGGTAACTATGGCTACACCTTC
V: TRBV6-5
D: TRBD1
size: .
J: TRBJ1-2

CDR3: CASSLSSWGRVYEQYF
DNA: TGTGCCAGCAGTTTATCATCTTGGGGCAGGGTGTACGAGCAGTACTTC
V: TRBV27
D: .
size: .
J: TRBJ2-7

CDR3: CASSYGQGAKNIQYF
DNA: TGTGCCAGCAGTTACGGGCAAGGCGCCAAAAACATTCAGTACTTC
V: TRBV6-5
D: .
size: .
J: TRBJ2-4

CDR3: CASSTSGGDSYEQYF
DNA: TGTGCCAGTTCTACCTCGGGTGGCGACTCCTACGAGCAGTACTTC
V: TRBV19
D: .
size: .
J: TRBJ2-7

CDR3: CASRGKGASEQFF
DNA: TGTGCCAGTAGGGGAAAGGGGGCGAGTGAGCAGTTCTTC
V: TRBV19
D: TRBD1
size: .
J: TRBJ2-1

CDR3: CASSEIGVSDEQFF
DNA: TGTGCCAGCAGTGAAATAGGGGTGTCGGATGAGCAGTTCTTC
V: TRBV6-1
D: .
size: few
J: TRBJ2-1

CDR3: CASPGTRGEQFF
DNA: TGTGCGTCTCCCGGGACCAGGGGTGAGCAGTTCTTC
V: TRBV30
D: .
size: .
J: TRBJ2-1

CDR3: CASSLKREGLSYNEQFF
DNA: TGTGCCAGCAGTTTAAAGCGGGAGGGCCTCTCCTACAATGAGCAGTTCTTC
V: TRBV27
D: TRBD2
size: .
J: TRBJ2-1

CDR3: CASSPQSSYEQYF
DNA: TGTGCCAGCAGCCCTCAGTCCTCCTACGAGCAGTACTTC
V: TRBV3-1/TRBV3-2
D: .
size: .
J: TRBJ2-7

CDR3: CASSLASRDTEAFF
DNA: TGCGCCAGCAGCTTGGCCTCCAGGGACACTGAAGCTTTCTTT
V: TRBV5-1
D: .
size: .
J: TRBJ1-1

CDR3: CASSLTGNYGYTF
DNA: TGTGCCAGCAGCCTGACAGGGAATTATGGCTACACCTTC
V: TRBV28
D: TRBD1
size: few
J: TRBJ1-2

CDR3: CAMDRDNEKLFF
DNA: TGTGCCATGGACAGGGACAATGAAAAACTGTTTTTT
V: TRBV30
D: TRBD1
size: .
J: TRBJ1-4

CDR3: CASSHRLNGVYYNEQFF
DNA: TGTGCCAGCAGTCATCGACTCAACGGAGTTTACTACAATGAGCAGTTCTTC
V: TRBV14
D: .
size: once
J: TRBJ2-1

CDR3: CATSLPGKGQTYEQYF
DNA: TGTGCCACTTCCCTTCCTGGCAAGGGACAGACCTACGAGCAGTACTTC
V: TRBV19
D: TRBD1
size: few
J: TRBJ2-7

CDR3: CASSWDREQTWGQYF
DNA: TGTGCCAGCAGCTGGGACAGGGAACAAACCTGGGGGCAGTACTTC
V: TRBV7-2
D: TRBD1
size: .
J: TRBJ2-7

CDR3: CASSTPSYSGNTIYF
DNA: TGTGCCAGTAGTACCCCTAGTTACTCTGGAAACACCATATATTTT
V: TRBV19
D: .
size: .
J: TRBJ1-3

CDR3: CASRGREGNSPLHF
DNA: TGTGCCAGCAGAGGTCGCGAGGGAAATTCACCCCTCCACTTT
V: TRBV7-8
D: .
size: .
J: TRBJ1-6

CDR3: CASSMRRENTEAFF
DNA: TGTGCCAGTAGTATGCGCCGGGAAAACACTGAAGCTTTCTTT
V: TRBV19
D: .
size: .
J: TRBJ1-1

CDR3: CASSSYPPGTGNTGELFF
DNA: TGTGCCAGTAGCTCTTATCCTCCTGGGACAGGGAACACCGGGGAGCTGTTTTTT
V: TRBV19
D: TRBD1
size: .
J: TRBJ2-2

CDR3: CASSLGNRDGEQYF
DNA: TGTGCCAGCAGCTTAGGCAACAGGGATGGCGAGCAGTACTTC
V: TRBV5-4
D: .
size: .
J: TRBJ2-7

CDR3: CASSLGTDRGYTF
DNA: TGTGCCAGCAGCTTAGGGACAGACCGGGGCTACACCTTC
V: TRBV12-3/TRBV12-4
D: TRBD1
size: .
J: TRBJ1-2

CDR3: CASSNRQGPSTDTQYF
DNA: TGTGCCAGCAGCAACCGACAGGGCCCTAGCACAGATACGCAGTATTTT
V: TRBV21-1
D: .
size: .
J: TRBJ2-3

CDR3: CASSLDALATDTQYF
DNA: TGTGCCAGCAGCTTAGATGCTCTAGCGACAGATACGCAGTATTTT
V: TRBV11-2
D: .
size: .
J: TRBJ2-3

CDR3: CASSRFAGQGYEQYF
DNA: TGTGCCAGCAGCCGCTTTGCCGGACAGGGCTACGAGCAGTACTTC
V: TRBV3-1/TRBV3-2
D: TRBD1
size: .
J: TRBJ2-7

CDR3: CASSQGPGNEQFF
DNA: TGCGCCAGCAGCCAAGGACCGGGCAATGAGCAGTTCTTC
V: TRBV4-3
D: .
size: .
J: TRBJ2-1

CDR3: CAISGEINTEAFF
DNA: TGTGCCATCAGTGGGGAGATAAACACTGAAGCTTTCTTT
V: TRBV10-3
D: .
size: once
J: TRBJ1-1

CDR3: CASSVLGGVDEKLFF
DNA: TGTGCCAGCAGCGTATTAGGAGGGGTTGATGAAAAACTGTTTTTT
V: TRBV9
D: .
size: .
J: TRBJ1-4

CDR3: CASRRGTSGRSDGGNEQFF
DNA: TGTGCCAGCAGGAGAGGGACTAGCGGGAGGTCCGATGGTGGCAATGAGCAGTTCTTC
V: TRBV7-6
D: TRBD2
size: .
J: TRBJ2-1

CDR3: CASSPSRGGGNTEAFF
DNA: TGTGCCAGCAGCCCTAGCAGAGGTGGCGGAAACACTGAAGCTTTCTTT
V: TRBV7-8
D: .
size: .
J: TRBJ1-1

CDR3: CASSSDREGYGYTF
DNA: TGCGCCAGCAGCTCAGACAGGGAAGGCTATGGCTACACCTTC
V: TRBV10-1
D: TRBD1
size: .
J: TRBJ1-2

CDR3: CASSKVDRGAVNYGYTF
DNA: TGTGCCAGCAGCAAAGTGGACAGGGGGGCCGTTAACTATGGCTACACCTTC
V: TRBV21-1
D: .
size: .
J: TRBJ1-2

CDR3: CASSWTDRGEETQYF
DNA: TGCGCCAGCAGCTGGACCGACAGGGGGGAAGAGACCCAGTACTTC
V: TRBV5-1
D: TRBD1
size: .
J: TRBJ2-5

CDR3: CASSIGRGPTGELFF
DNA: TGTGCCAGTAGTATAGGAAGGGGTCCTACCGGGGAGCTGTTTTTT
V: TRBV19
D: .
size: .
J: TRBJ2-2